This record concerns one TCR beta chain sequence. This clonotype is described as medium-sized (0.01 to 0.1%). This receptor's antigen is unknown. No quality values exist for individual bases; no much larger clone is one base distant. The entry originates in a study. These reads were obtained on an Illumina MiSeq. TCRdb's own reprocessing of the public reads used fastp at Q25 and MiXCR and kept productive beta chains. All rows with the same CDR3 protein become a single entry with the most common DNA and genes. The sample contains thousands of distinct CDR3 sequences, around 9.5% of them found a single time. The ten largest account for 33% of the sample. The sequenced sample was CD4+ T cells from peripheral blood. The TCR sequence derives from a human donor with rheumatoid arthritis.

The CDR3 region has the sequence CASSLSETQYF. In nucleotide form, the sequence is TGTGCCAGCAGCTTGAGTGAGACCCAGTACTTC. The sequence is built from TRBV7-9 and TRBJ2-5; the D gene lacks a confident call. From the cysteine through the phenylalanine, the CDR3 covers 11 amino acids. CDR3 DNA is the only sequence kept; it has 33 bases, read in frame from the first base. According to the germline V gene (reference sequence), CDR1 reads SEHNR and CDR2 reads FQNEAQ. V is reduced by 3 bases and J by 5 bases, leaving a spacing of 4 bases between them. Extended through the reference TRBV7-9 and TRBJ2-5 proteins, this CDR3 yields the full variable domain: DTGVSQNPRHKITKRGQNVTFRCDPISEHNRLYWYRQTLGQGPEFLTYFQNEAQLEKSRLLSDRFSAERPKGSFSTLEIQRTEQGDSAMYLCASSLSETQYFGPGTRLLVL.